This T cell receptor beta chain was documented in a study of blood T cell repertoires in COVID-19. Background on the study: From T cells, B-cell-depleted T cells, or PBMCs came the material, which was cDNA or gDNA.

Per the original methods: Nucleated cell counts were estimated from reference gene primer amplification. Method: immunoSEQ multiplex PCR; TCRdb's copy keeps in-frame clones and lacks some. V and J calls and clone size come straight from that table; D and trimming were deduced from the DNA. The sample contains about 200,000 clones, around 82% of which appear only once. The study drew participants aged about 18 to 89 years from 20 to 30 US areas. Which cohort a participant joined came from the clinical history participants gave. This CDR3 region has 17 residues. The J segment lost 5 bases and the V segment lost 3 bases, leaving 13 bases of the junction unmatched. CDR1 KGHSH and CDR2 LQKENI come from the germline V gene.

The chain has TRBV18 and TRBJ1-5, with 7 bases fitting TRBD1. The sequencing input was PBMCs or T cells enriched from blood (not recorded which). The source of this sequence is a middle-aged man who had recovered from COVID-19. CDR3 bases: TGTGCCAGCTCACCTACAAATCATGACAGGGATGATCAGCCCCAGCATTTT. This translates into CASSPTNHDRDDQPQHF.